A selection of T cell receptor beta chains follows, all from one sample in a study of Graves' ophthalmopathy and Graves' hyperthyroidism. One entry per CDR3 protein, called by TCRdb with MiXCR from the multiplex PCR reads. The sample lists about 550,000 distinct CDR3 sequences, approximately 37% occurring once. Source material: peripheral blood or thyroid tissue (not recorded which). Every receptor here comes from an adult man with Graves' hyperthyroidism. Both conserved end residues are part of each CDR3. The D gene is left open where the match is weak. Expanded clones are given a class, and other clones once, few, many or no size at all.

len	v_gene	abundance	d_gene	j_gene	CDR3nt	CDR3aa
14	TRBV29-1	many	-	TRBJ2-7	TGCAGCGTTGGGGGACACGACCTCTCCTACGAGCAGTACTTC	CSVGGHDLSYEQYF
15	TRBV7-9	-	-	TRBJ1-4	TGTGCCAGCAGCAGACCGACGGCGGACGGTGAAAAACTGTTTTTT	CASSRPTADGEKLFF
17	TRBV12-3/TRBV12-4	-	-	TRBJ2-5	TGTGCCAGCAGCAAAGGGGAGACTTTGACGTACCAAGAGACCCAGTACTTC	CASSKGETLTYQETQYF
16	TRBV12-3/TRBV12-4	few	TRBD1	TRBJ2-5	TGTGCCAGCAGTTTAGGAGGACAGGGAAACCAAGAGACCCAGTACTTC	CASSLGGQGNQETQYF
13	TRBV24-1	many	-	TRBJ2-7	TGTGCCACCAGTGATCCTGGGGGTAACGAGCAGTACTTC	CATSDPGGNEQYF
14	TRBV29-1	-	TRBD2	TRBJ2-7	TGCAGTGCTAGACCCCGACTAGCGGGAGAGGAGCAGTACTTC	CSARPRLAGEEQYF
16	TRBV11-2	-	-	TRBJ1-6	TGTGCCAGCAGTTACTCCACAGGCTCCTATAATTCACCCCTCCACTTT	CASSYSTGSYNSPLHF
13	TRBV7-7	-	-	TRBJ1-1	TGTGCTAGCAGCTCAACGGAGAGCACTGAAGCTTTCTTT	CASSSTESTEAFF
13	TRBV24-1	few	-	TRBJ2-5	TGTGCCACCAGTGATTTCCAGCAAGAGACCCAGTACTTC	CATSDFQQETQYF
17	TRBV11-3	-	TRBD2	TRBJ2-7	TGTGCCAGCAGCATGGGACTAGCGGGGGACTTTTGGAACGAGCAGTACTTC	CASSMGLAGDFWNEQYF
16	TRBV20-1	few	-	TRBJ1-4	TGCAGTGCTCCCTTTCCCCTTGGTGCAACTAATGAAAAACTGTTTTTT	CSAPFPLGATNEKLFF
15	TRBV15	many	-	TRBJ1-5	TGTGCCACCAGCGTTCAGGGGATGAGCAATCAGCCCCAGCATTTT	CATSVQGMSNQPQHF
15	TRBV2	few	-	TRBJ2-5	TGTGCTGAGGTGCCTAGGCGGGCGACCCAAGAGACCCAGTACTTC	CAEVPRRATQETQYF
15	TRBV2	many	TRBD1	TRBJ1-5	TGTGCCAGCAGTGTGGGGACAGACTTGAATCAGCCCCAGCATTTT	CASSVGTDLNQPQHF
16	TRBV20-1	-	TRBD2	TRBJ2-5	TGCAGTGCTAGACCCCTAGCGGGGGGCCGGCAAGAGACCCAGTACTTC	CSARPLAGGRQETQYF
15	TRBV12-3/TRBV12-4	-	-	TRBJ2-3	TGTGCCAGCAGCCCAGGGTCCCCTTTCACAGATACGCAGTATTTT	CASSPGSPFTDTQYF
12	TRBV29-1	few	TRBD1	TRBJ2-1	TGCAGCTGGGGACAGGGGAACAATGAGCAGTTCTTC	CSWGQGNNEQFF
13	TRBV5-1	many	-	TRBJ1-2	TGCGCCAGCAGTCCCCGGGACAACTATGGCTACACCTTC	CASSPRDNYGYTF